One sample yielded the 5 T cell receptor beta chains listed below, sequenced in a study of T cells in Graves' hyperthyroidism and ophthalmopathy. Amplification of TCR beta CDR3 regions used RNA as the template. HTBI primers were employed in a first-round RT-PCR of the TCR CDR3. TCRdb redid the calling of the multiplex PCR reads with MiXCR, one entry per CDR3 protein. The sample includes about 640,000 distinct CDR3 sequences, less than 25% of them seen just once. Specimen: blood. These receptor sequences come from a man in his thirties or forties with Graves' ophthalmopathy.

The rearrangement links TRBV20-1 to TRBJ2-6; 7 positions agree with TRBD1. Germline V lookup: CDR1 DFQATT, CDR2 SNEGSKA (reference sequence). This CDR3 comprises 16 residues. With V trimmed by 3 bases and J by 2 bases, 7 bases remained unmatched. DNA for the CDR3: TGCAGTGCTAGTGTAGGGGGCGCCCCTGGGGCCAACGTCCTGACTTTC. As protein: CSASVGGAPGANVLTF.

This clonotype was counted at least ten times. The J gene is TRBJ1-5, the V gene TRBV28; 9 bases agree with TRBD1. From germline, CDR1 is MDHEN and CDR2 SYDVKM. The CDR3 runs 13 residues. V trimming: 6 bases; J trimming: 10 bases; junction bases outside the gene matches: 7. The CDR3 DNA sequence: TGTGCCAGCAGGGGACAGGGCGCCAGTCCCCAGCATTTT. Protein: CASRGQGASPQHF.

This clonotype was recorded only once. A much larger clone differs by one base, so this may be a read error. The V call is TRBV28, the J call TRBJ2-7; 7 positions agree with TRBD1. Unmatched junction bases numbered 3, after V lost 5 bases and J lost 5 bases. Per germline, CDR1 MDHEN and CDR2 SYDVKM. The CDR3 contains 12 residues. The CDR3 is CASSTTGNEQYF. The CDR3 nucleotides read TGTGCCAGCAGTACGACAGGGAACGAGCAGTACTTC.

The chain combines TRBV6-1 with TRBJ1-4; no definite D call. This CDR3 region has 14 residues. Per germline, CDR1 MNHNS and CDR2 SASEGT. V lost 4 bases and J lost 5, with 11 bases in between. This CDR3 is CASSGTEYNEKLFF. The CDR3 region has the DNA TGTGCCAGCAGTGGTACAGAGTACAATGAAAAACTGTTTTTT.

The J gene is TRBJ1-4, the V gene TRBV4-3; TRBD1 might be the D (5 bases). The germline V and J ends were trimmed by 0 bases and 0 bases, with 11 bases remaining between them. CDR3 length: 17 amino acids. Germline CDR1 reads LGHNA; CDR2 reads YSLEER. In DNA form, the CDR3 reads TGCGCCAGCAGCCAAGATCTCCAGGGCACAACTAATGAAAAACTGTTTTTT. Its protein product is CASSQDLQGTTNEKLFF.